This T cell receptor beta chain was retrieved from a study of blood T cells in healthy people across ages. Study background: The capture of about one barcoded beta molecule per two T cells was achieved by template switching. Findings and limits, study-wide: The long-lived group displayed more naive CD4+ cells, plus higher diversity, than the aged donors did.

CDR1 is SGDLS, CDR2 YYNGEE, per germline. The length of the CDR3 is 16 residues. The sample holds a few counts of this clonotype. Its specificity is unknown. This may be a read error, as it is one base from a much larger clone. The use of a sample-barcoded 5' primer and a J-beta primer mix characterized a second PCR of roughly 7 to 12 cycles. No fewer than 3 million CDR3-containing paired-end reads came from each sample. From the 5' RACE reads, TCRdb called clonotypes with MiXCR, one entry per CDR3 protein. The table shows fewer than 800,000 distinct CDR3 sequences, with 32% occurring only once. The receptor was derived from a woman of 80 years or more in good health. V usage is TRBV9 and J usage is TRBJ2-2, with TRBD1 as a possible D gene (6 bases). The sample was blood. The CDR3 here is CASSVGDISNTGERFF. The DNA for the CDR3 is TGTGCCAGCAGCGTAGGGGACATCTCGAACACCGGGGAGCGGTTTTTT.